This TCR beta chain was identified during a study of cytomegalovirus exposure and HLA in healthy donors. With 6 bases removed from V and 4 bases from J, the gap between germline ends came to 9 bases. The germline CDR1 and CDR2 sequences are DFQATT and SNEGSKA (reference sequence). The CDR3 runs to 11 residues. Both 60 Vbeta primers and 13 Jbeta primers went into the PCR. Only in-frame clones appear in the TCRdb table, and some are missing; sequencing was by immunoSEQ multiplex PCR. The repertoire holds tens of thousands of clones, with 60% to 80% as singletons. The genes are TRBV20-1 and TRBJ1-1, with D unclear. This TCR came from a woman in her twenties or thirties in good health and CMV-seropositive. The sequenced sample consisted of PBMCs. CDR3 region: CSANRGTEAFF. In DNA form, the CDR3 reads TGCAGTGCCAATAGAGGCACTGAAGCTTTCTTT.